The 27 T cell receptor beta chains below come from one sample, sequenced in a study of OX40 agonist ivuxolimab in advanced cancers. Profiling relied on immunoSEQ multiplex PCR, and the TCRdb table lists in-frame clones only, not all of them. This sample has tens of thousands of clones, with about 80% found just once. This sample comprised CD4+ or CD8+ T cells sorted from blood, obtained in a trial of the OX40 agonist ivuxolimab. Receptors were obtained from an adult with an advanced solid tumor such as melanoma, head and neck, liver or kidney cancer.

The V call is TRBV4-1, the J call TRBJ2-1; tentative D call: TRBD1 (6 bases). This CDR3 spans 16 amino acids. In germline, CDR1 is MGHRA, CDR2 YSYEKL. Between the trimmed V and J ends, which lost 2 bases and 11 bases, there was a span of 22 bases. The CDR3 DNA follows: TGCGCCAGCAGCCAACGGTGGGGGCAGGGGTTCCCTAAGCAGTTCTTC. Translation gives CASSQRWGQGFPKQFF.

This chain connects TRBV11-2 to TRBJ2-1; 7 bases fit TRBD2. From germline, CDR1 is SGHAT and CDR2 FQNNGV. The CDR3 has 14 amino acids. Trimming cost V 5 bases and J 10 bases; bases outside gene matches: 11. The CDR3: CASSADQWGGEQFF. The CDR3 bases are TGTGCCAGCAGCGCGGACCAATGGGGAGGGGAGCAGTTCTTC.

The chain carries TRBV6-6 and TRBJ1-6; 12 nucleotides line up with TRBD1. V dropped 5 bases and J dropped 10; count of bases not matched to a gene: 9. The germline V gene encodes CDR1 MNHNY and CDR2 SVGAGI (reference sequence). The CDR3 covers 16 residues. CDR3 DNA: TGTGCCAGCAGTACGTGGGACAGGGGGCGCGGGTCACCCCTCCACTTT. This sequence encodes CASSTWDRGRGSPLHF.

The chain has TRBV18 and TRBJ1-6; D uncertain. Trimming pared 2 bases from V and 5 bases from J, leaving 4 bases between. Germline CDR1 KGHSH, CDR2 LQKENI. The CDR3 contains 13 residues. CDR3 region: CASSPIDNSPLHF. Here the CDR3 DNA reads TGTGCCAGCTCACCAATTGATAATTCACCCCTCCACTTT. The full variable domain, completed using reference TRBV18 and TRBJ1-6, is NAGVMQNPRHLVRRRGQEARLRCSPMKGHSHVYWYRQLPEEGLKFMVYLQKENIIDESGMPKERFSAEFPKEGPSILRIQQVVRGDSAAYFCASSPIDNSPLHFGNGTRLTVT.

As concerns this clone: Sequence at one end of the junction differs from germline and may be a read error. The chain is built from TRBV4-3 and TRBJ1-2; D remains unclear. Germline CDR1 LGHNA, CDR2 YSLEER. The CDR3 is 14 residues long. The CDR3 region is CASSQGEGGYGCTF. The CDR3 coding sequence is TGCGCCAGCAGCCAAGGGGAGGGAGGCTATGGCTGCACCTTC.

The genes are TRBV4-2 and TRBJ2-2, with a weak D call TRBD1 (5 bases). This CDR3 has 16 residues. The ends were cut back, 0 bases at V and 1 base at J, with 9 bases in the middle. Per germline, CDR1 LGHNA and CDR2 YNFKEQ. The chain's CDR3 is CASSQDSDRNTGELFF. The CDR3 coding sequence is TGTGCCAGCAGCCAAGATTCTGACAGGAACACCGGGGAGCTGTTTTTT.

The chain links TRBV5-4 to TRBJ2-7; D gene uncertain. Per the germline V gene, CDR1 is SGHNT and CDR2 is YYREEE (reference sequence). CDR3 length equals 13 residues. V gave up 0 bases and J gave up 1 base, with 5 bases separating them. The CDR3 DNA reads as TGTGCCAGCAGCTTGGACGGATCCTACGAGCAGTACTTC. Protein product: CASSLDGSYEQYF. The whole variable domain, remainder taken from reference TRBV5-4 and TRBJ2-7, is ETGVTQSPTHLIKTRGQQVTLRCSSQSGHNTVSWYQQALGQGPQFIFQYYREEENGRGNFPPRFSGLQFPNYSSELNVNALELDDSALYLCASSLDGSYEQYFGPGTRLTVT.

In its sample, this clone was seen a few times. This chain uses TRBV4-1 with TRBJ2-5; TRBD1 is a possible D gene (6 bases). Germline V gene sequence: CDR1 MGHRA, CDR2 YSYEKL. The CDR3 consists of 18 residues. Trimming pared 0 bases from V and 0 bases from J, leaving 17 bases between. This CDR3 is CASSQDSGESTHQETQYF. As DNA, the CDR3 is TGCGCCAGCAGCCAAGATTCAGGGGAATCAACCCACCAAGAGACCCAGTACTTC.

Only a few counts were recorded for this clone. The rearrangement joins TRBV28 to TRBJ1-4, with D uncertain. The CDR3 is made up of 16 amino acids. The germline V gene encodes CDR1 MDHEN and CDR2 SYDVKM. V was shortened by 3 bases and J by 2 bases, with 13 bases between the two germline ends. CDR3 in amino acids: CASSFFLGSTNEKLFF. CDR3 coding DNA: TGTGCCAGCAGTTTCTTCTTAGGGTCCACTAATGAAAAACTGTTTTTT.

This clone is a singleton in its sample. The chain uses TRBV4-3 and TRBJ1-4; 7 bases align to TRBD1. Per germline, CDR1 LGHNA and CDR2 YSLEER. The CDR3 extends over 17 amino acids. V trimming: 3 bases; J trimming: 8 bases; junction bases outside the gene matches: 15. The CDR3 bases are TGCGCCAGCAGCCAGCACAGGAGGGGCCAGGGGGGAGAAAAACTGTTTTTT. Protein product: CASSQHRRGQGGEKLFF.

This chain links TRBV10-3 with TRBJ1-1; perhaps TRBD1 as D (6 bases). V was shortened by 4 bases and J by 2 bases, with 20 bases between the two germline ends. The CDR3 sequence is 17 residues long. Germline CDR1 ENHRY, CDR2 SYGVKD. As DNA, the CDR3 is TGTGCCATCAGTGGGGACGGCTCCACAGGGTTCAACACTGAAGCTTTCTTT. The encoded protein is CAISGDGSTGFNTEAFF.

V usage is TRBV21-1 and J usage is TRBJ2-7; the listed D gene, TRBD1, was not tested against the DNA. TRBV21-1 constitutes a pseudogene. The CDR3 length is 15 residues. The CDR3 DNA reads TGTGCCAGCGCAAGGGCGGCCAGGGGAGAAAACGAGCAGTACGTC. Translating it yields CASARAARGENEQYV.

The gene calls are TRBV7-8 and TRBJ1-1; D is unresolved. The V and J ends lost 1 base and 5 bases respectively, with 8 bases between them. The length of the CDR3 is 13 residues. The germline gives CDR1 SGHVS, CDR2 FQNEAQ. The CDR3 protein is CASSLVHETEAFF. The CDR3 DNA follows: TGTGCCAGCAGCTTAGTTCACGAGACTGAAGCTTTCTTT. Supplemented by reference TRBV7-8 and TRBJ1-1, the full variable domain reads GAGVSQSPRYKVAKRGQDVALRCDPISGHVSLFWYQQALGQGPEFLTYFQNEAQLDKSGLPSDRFFAERPEGSVSTLKIQRTQQEDSAVYLCASSLVHETEAFFGQGTRLTVV.

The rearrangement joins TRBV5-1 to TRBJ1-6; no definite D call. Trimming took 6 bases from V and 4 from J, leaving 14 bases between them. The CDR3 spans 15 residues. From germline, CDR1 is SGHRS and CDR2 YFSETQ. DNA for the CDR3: TGCGCCAGCATCCCAGCCCCGGATTATAATTCACCCCTCCACTTT. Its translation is CASIPAPDYNSPLHF.

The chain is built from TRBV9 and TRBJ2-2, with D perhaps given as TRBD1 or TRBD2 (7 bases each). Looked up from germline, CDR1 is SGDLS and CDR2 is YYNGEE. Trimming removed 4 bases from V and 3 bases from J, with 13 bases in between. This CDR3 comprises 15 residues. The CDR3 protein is CASSSRGGDTGELFF. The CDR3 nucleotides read TGTGCCAGCAGCTCCAGGGGGGGAGACACCGGGGAGCTGTTTTTT.

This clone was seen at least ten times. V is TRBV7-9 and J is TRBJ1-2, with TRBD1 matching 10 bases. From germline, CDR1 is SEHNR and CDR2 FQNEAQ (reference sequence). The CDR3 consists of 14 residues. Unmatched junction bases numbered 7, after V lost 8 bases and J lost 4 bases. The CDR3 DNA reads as TGTGCCAGCCGGACAGGGGGTAGAGGCTATGGCTACACCTTC. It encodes CASRTGGRGYGYTF. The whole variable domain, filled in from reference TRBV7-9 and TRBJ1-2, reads DTGVSQNPRHKITKRGQNVTFRCDPISEHNRLYWYRQTLGQGPEFLTYFQNEAQLEKSRLLSDRFSAERPKGSFSTLEIQRTEQGDSAMYLCASRTGGRGYGYTFGSGTRLTVV.

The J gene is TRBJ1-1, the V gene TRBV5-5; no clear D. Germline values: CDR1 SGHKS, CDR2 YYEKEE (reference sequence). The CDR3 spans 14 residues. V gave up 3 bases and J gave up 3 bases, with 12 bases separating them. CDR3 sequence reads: CASSSPSRDTEAFF. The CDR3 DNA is TGTGCCAGCAGCTCTCCCTCGAGGGACACTGAAGCTTTCTTT.

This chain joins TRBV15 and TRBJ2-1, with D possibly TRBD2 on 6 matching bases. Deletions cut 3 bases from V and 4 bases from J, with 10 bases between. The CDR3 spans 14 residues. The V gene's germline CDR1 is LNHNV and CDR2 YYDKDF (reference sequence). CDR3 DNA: TGTGCCACCAGCAGGATTGGGGGGTACAATGAGCAGTTCTTC. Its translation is CATSRIGGYNEQFF.

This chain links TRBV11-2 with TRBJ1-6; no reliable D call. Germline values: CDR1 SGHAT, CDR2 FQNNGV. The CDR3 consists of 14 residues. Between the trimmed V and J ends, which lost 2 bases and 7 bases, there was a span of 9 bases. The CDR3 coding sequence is TGTGCCAGCAGCTTACTGAGATTGAATTCACCCCTCCACTTT. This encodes CASSLLRLNSPLHF.

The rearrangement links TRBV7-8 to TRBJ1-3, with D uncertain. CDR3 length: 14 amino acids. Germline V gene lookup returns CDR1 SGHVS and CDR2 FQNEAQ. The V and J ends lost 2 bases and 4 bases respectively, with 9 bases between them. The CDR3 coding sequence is TGTGCCAGCAGCTTATTGACCGGGGGAAACACCATATATTTT. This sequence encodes CASSLLTGGNTIYF.

The CDR3 bases are TGCAGCGTCGTCAGGGGGACCGGGGAGACCCAGTACTTC. Translated, it gives CSVVRGTGETQYF. V usage is TRBV29-1 and J usage is TRBJ2-5; 7 bases agree with TRBD1. Losses at the gene ends were 6 bases for V and 5 bases for J; bases not matched to a gene: 9. The CDR3 totals 13 residues. CDR1 and CDR2 from the germline V gene are SQVTM and ANQGSEA.

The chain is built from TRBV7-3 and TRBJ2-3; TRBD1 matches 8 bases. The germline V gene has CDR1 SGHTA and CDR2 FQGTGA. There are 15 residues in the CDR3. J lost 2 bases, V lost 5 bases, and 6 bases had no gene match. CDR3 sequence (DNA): TGTGCCAGCAGCAACCAGGGGGCCCCCACAGATACGCAGTATTTT. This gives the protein CASSNQGAPTDTQYF.

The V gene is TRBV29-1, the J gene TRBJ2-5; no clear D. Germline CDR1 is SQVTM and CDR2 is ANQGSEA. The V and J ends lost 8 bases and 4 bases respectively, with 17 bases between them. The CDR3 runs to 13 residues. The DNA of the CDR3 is TGCAGCAATCTAAGAGCGAAGGGAGAGACCCAGTACTTC. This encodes CSNLRAKGETQYF.

DNA for the CDR3: TGCAGCGTTGCGGGACAGGTGAACACTGAAGCTTTCTTT. It translates to CSVAGQVNTEAFF. The chain is built from TRBV29-1 and TRBJ1-1; TRBD1 matches 8 bases. Per germline, CDR1 SQVTM and CDR2 ANQGSEA. V was clipped by 4 bases and J by 0 bases; unmatched bases: 1. CDR3 size: 13 residues. The entire variable domain, with the rest obtained from reference TRBV29-1 and TRBJ1-1, is as follows: SAVISQKPSRDICQRGTSLTIQCQVDSQVTMMFWYRQQPGQSLTLIATANQGSEATYESGFVIDKFPISRPNLTFSTLTVSNMSPEDSSIYLCSVAGQVNTEAFFGQGTRLTVV.

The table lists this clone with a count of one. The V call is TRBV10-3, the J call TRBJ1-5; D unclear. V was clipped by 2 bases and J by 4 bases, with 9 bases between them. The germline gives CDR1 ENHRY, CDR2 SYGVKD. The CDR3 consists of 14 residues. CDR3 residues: CAISERQLNQPQHF. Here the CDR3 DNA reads TGTGCCATCAGTGAGCGGCAGCTGAATCAGCCCCAGCATTTT.

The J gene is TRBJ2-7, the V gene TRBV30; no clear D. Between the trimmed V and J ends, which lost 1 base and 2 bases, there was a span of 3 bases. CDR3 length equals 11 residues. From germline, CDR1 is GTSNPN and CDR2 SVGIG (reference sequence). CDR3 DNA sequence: TGTGCCTGGAGTGCCGCCTACGAGCAGTACTTC. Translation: CAWSAAYEQYF. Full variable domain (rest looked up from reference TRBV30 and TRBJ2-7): SQTIHQWPATLVQPVGSPLSLECTVEGTSNPNLYWYRQAAGRGLQLLFYSVGIGQISSEVPQNLSASRPQDRQFILSSKKLLLSDSGFYLCAWSAAYEQYFGPGTRLTVT.

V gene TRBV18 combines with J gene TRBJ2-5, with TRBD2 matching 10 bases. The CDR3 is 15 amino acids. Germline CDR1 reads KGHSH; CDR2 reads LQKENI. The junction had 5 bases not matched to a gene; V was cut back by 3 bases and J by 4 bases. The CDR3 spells CASSPSLAGRETQYF. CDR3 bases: TGTGCCAGCTCACCTTCACTAGCGGGGAGAGAGACCCAGTACTTC.